This entry lists 5 T cell receptor beta chains sequenced from one sample in a study of T cells in Graves' hyperthyroidism and ophthalmopathy (dated by TCRdb to the late 2010s). Libraries came from multiplex PCR. The sample was run on an Illumina HiSeq 2000. The TCR beta CDR3 regions were amplified from RNA transcripts. The TCR CDR3 was subjected to a first round of RT-PCR using the HTBI primer set and the Qiagen OneStep RT-PCR kit. The public reads were run again by TCRdb, first through fastp at Q25 and then through MiXCR, and only productive beta chains were kept. Merged by CDR3 protein, the rows form single entries marked with the most common genes and DNA. The sample profile shows hundreds of thousands of distinct CDR3 sequences; roughly 15% of them were found once. The top ten clones comprise roughly a tenth of the sample. Sequenced: blood. The receptors were sampled from a young woman with Graves' hyperthyroidism.

The table lists this clonotype with many counts. The rearrangement links TRBV28 to TRBJ2-7, with 7 bases that match TRBD2. In germline, CDR1 is MDHEN, CDR2 SYDVKM. Trimming cost V 4 bases and J 1 base; bases outside gene matches: 28. The CDR3 is 22 amino acids. CDR3 protein: CASSWGGGSEVRLGWGSYEQYF. The CDR3 DNA is TGTGCCAGCAGTTGGGGAGGCGGGAGCGAAGTTCGTTTGGGTTGGGGTTCCTACGAGCAGTACTTC.

This clonotype was seen ten or more times. The rearrangement joins TRBV9 to TRBJ2-1, with 9 bases that match TRBD2. Germline assignment: CDR1 SGDLS and CDR2 YYNGEE. V trimming: 0 bases; J trimming: 4 bases; junction bases outside the gene matches: 2. The length of the CDR3 is 15 residues. CDR3 DNA sequence: TGTGCCAGCAGCGTAGGGCTAGCGGGGTACAATGAGCAGTTCTTC. This translates into CASSVGLAGYNEQFF.

In its sample, this clonotype was seen a few times. J is TRBJ1-2 and V is TRBV10-3; perhaps TRBD1 as D (5 bases). This CDR3 has 11 residues. V lost 8 bases and J lost 7, with 11 bases in between. The germline gives CDR1 ENHRY, CDR2 SYGVKD. In DNA, the CDR3 is TGTGCCATCGGGGCCGGGCGTGGCTACACCTTC. Translating it yields CAIGAGRGYTF.

The gene calls are TRBV28 and TRBJ1-2; possible D gene TRBD1, 6 bases. V shed 6 bases and J shed 1 base, with 21 bases lying between them. The V gene's germline CDR1 is MDHEN and CDR2 SYDVKM. This CDR3 region has 17 residues. Here the CDR3 reads CASRARDTNRFNYGYTF. The CDR3 DNA is TGTGCCAGCAGGGCCCGGGACACCAACCGTTTTAACTATGGCTACACCTTC.

This clonotype turned up a few times. V usage is TRBV6-1 and J usage is TRBJ1-1, with D uncertain. There are 14 residues in the CDR3. V lost 7 bases and J lost 1, with 13 bases in between. Per the germline V gene, CDR1 is MNHNS and CDR2 is SASEGT. CDR3 nucleotides: TGTGCCAGCACCTCCCATGGGAGGAACACTGAAGCTTTCTTT. It translates to CASTSHGRNTEAFF.